This T cell receptor (beta chain) originates from a study of neurological immune-mediated disorders. This clonotype was counted at least ten times. What it binds is not known. Regarding the study as a whole: The multiple sclerosis repertoire cluster was not associated with any clinical or MRI feature.

5'RACE with 10-nucleotide random UMIs generated the cDNA. TCRdb fed the 5' RACE reads into MiXCR, producing one record per CDR3 protein. Among about 70,000 distinct CDR3 sequences, roughly 4.8% were seen once, and the ten largest hold 2.2%. The CDR3 loop spans 15 amino acids. CDR1 is LGHDT and CDR2 is YNNKEL in the germline V gene (reference sequence). V lost 4 bases and J lost 9, with 19 bases in between. The sample consisted of PBMCs. The origin of this receptor is a woman in her sixties or seventies with multiple sclerosis. V gene TRBV3-1 combines with J gene TRBJ2-1; D is undetermined. This CDR3 is CASSPLLVGLGEQFF. CDR3 DNA sequence: TGTGCCAGCAGCCCACTCCTAGTGGGATTGGGTGAGCAGTTCTTC.